Below are 15 T cell receptor beta chains sequenced from a single sample in a study of shared clonotypes between healthy human individuals. Sequenced by immunoSEQ multiplex PCR; TCRdb stores in-frame clones only, minus some. The table lists fewer than 1.6 million clones, 97% to 99% of them singletons. Sample: naive CD4+ T cells sorted from blood. Subset of the sample: CD45RA+ positively selected. The receptors here all came from a man aged 30 to 39 in good health.

The CDR3 DNA reads TGTGCCATCAGTGAGTTTGGTCCGTCGGAGACCCAGTACTTC. It is translated as CAISEFGPSETQYF. This chain connects TRBV10-3 to TRBJ2-5; no clear D. The length of the CDR3 is 14 residues. Trimming stripped 1 base from V and 5 bases from J, with 11 bases between. CDR1 and CDR2 from the germline V gene are ENHRY and SYGVKD.

The genes are TRBV6-1 and TRBJ2-7; 7 positions match TRBD2. The CDR3 extends over 15 amino acids. With 1 base clipped from V and 5 bases from J, the junction kept 8 bases outside the gene matches. Looked up from germline, CDR1 is MNHNS and CDR2 is SASEGT. The CDR3 DNA sequence: TGTGCCAGCAGTGAAGAGTGGGGGAGGGCCCACGAGCAGTACTTC. This codes for CASSEEWGRAHEQYF.

The chain uses TRBV30 and TRBJ1-2, with unresolved D. This CDR3 has 15 residues. Germline lookup yields CDR1 GTSNPN and CDR2 SVGIG (reference sequence). V lost 0 bases to trimming and J lost 3 bases, with 14 bases between them. CDR3 residues: CAWSVHPGRDYGYTF. For the CDR3, the DNA is TGTGCCTGGAGTGTACATCCCGGGAGGGACTATGGCTACACCTTC.

This rearrangement joins TRBV5-1 to TRBJ2-1; no clear D. Trimming left V 4 bases short and J 6 bases short, with 11 bases between. CDR1 is SGHRS and CDR2 is YFSETQ in the germline V gene. This CDR3 region has 13 residues. CDR3 residues: CASSPLIANEQFF. The DNA for the CDR3 is TGCGCCAGCAGCCCCTTGATAGCCAATGAGCAGTTCTTC.

The rearrangement uses TRBV30 and TRBJ1-3; D is perhaps TRBD1 (5 bases). The CDR3 is 13 residues long. Germline V gene lookup returns CDR1 GTSNPN and CDR2 SVGIG (reference sequence). Trimming pared 1 base from V and 5 bases from J, leaving 9 bases between. The CDR3, as DNA: TGTGCCTGGAGTGCCCGGACAAGAAACACCATATATTTT. It translates to CAWSARTRNTIYF.

The chain carries TRBV6-6 and TRBJ2-1; TRBD1 matches 7 bases. The ends lost 0 bases at V and 3 bases at J; junction bases unmatched: 5. This CDR3 region has 16 residues. From germline, CDR1 is MNHNY and CDR2 SVGAGI (reference sequence). CDR3: CASSYSPDRIYNEQFF. CDR3 bases: TGTGCCAGCAGTTACTCTCCGGACAGGATCTACAATGAGCAGTTCTTC.

The J gene is TRBJ2-3, the V gene TRBV11-3, with 8 bases fitting TRBD2. Looked up from germline, CDR1 is SGHNT and CDR2 is YENEEA. Trimming removed 5 bases from V and 7 bases from J; junction bases left unmatched: 8. This CDR3 region has 14 residues. CDR3 amino acids: CASSHGGGKNTQYF. CDR3 coding DNA: TGTGCCAGCAGCCACGGGGGGGGTAAGAATACGCAGTATTTT.

CDR3 sequence: CASSPDTVLHGYTF. DNA of the CDR3: TGTGCCAGCAGCCCGGATACAGTACTCCATGGCTACACCTTC. The chain employs TRBV7-9 and TRBJ1-2; D remains unclear. Germline V gives CDR1 SEHNR, CDR2 FQNEAQ (reference sequence). The CDR3 consists of 14 residues. Trimming took off 5 bases at V and 6 bases at J, with 16 bases between the two ends.

This clone was seen only once. Other DNA sequences in this specimen translate into the identical CDR3. This chain uses TRBV27 with TRBJ1-4; D perhaps matches TRBD1 (6 bases). The CDR3 has 13 residues. Trimming cost V 2 bases and J 7 bases, with 8 bases left between them. The germline CDR1 and CDR2 sequences are MNHEY and SMNVEV (reference sequence). The CDR3 loop is CASSLRGTEKLFF. The DNA of the CDR3 is TGTGCCAGCAGTTTAAGGGGGACTGAAAAACTGTTTTTT.

The count of this clone is one. V gene TRBV5-1 combines with J gene TRBJ2-7; D might be TRBD1 (5 bases). Trimming took off 4 bases at V and 2 bases at J, with 13 bases between the two ends. This CDR3 contains 14 residues. The germline CDR1 and CDR2 sequences are SGHRS and YFSETQ. CDR3 amino acids: CASSLTTVPYEQYF. CDR3 in DNA: TGCGCCAGCAGCCTTACGACAGTACCCTACGAGCAGTACTTC. The variable domain in full, completed from reference TRBV5-1 and TRBJ2-7, reads KAGVTQTPRYLIKTRGQQVTLSCSPISGHRSVSWYQQTPGQGLQFLFEYFSETQRNKGNFPGRFSGRQFSNSRSEMNVSTLELGDSALYLCASSLTTVPYEQYFGPGTRLTVT.

In this sample, this clone turned up once. V gene TRBV4-3 combines with J gene TRBJ2-7, with a weak D call TRBD2 (5 bases). The germline V gene encodes CDR1 LGHNA and CDR2 YSLEER. V was shortened by 4 bases and J by 5 bases, with 12 bases between the two germline ends. CDR3 length: 13 residues. DNA for the CDR3: TGCGCCAGCAGCCGGACCCACGGGAACGAGCAGTACTTC. Its translation: CASSRTHGNEQYF.

Notes on this clone: Other nucleotide sequences in the sample specify the same CDR3. The gene calls are TRBV28 and TRBJ1-1; D is unclear. The V and J ends lost 3 bases and 7 bases respectively, with 9 bases between them. Per the germline V gene, CDR1 is MDHEN and CDR2 is SYDVKM. The CDR3 extends over 12 amino acids. The CDR3 nucleotides read TGTGCCAGCAGTTTTCCGGGCTTTGAAGCTTTCTTT. Its protein product is CASSFPGFEAFF.

This CDR3 is CASSLGGSAYEQYF. Written as DNA, the CDR3 is TGTGCCAGCAGCTTAGGGGGGTCCGCCTACGAGCAGTACTTC. The rearrangement uses TRBV11-3 and TRBJ2-7, with D perhaps assigned TRBD1 or TRBD2 (5 bases each). CDR1 and CDR2 (germline): SGHNT, YENEEA. This CDR3 is built from 14 residues. Trimming stripped 1 base from V and 2 bases from J, with 9 bases between.

The V and J genes are TRBV11-3 and TRBJ2-1; TRBD2 matches 11 bases. Germline V gene data show CDR1 as SGHNT and CDR2 as YENEEA. The CDR3 sequence is 20 residues long. Trimming cost V 1 base and J 0 bases; bases outside gene matches: 11. As DNA, the CDR3 is TGTGCCAGCAGCTTAGGGCTAGCGGGAGGTCCCTTCAGCTCCTACAATGAGCAGTTCTTC. Its translation: CASSLGLAGGPFSSYNEQFF.

J is TRBJ2-1 and V is TRBV5-6; 7 bases line up with TRBD2. CDR1 is SGHDT, CDR2 YYEEEE, per germline. V lost 6 bases to trimming and J lost 3 bases; unmatched junction nucleotides: 3. CDR3 length: 13 amino acids. The DNA of the CDR3 is TGTGCCAGCATCCCTAGCGGCTACAATGAGCAGTTCTTC. Translation: CASIPSGYNEQFF.